This T cell receptor beta chain is from a study of T cell changes during pregnancy in multiple sclerosis. The CDR3 is 16 residues long. With V trimmed by 4 bases and J by 3 bases, 3 bases remained unmatched. Germline CDR1 is MNHEY and CDR2 is SMNVEV (reference sequence). This clone occurred once. TCRdb keeps only in-frame clones here, not all; method: immunoSEQ multiplex PCR. This table holds about 21,000 clones, 70% to 90% found once. The receptor's source is a female donor in good health, enrolled as a control in a pregnancy study. The source material was CD4+ T cells from peripheral blood mononuclear cells, sampled in the first trimester of pregnancy. V is TRBV27 and J is TRBJ2-1, with 13 bases fitting TRBD2. Written as DNA, the CDR3 is TGTGCCAGCAGTTCTCGGACTAGCGGGGGCTACAATGAGCAGTTCTTC. Protein sequence: CASSSRTSGGYNEQFF.